These 6 T cell receptor beta chains came from one sample sequenced in a study of response to subunit inactivated influenza vaccine. TCRdb re-analysed the RT-PCR reads in MiXCR, keeping a single row per CDR3 protein. The top ten hold approximately 12% of the sample, which has approximately 480,000 distinct CDR3 sequences, 9.5% to 13% seen once. The sequencing used PBMCs from blood, collected roughly 45 days after vaccination. The receptors derive from a man between 45 and 60 years old who received an inactivated influenza vaccine.

This clonotype has at least ten counts. This chain joins TRBV20-1 and TRBJ2-7; 10 nucleotides align to TRBD1. J was trimmed by 3 bases and V by 4 bases; bases with no gene match: 6. The CDR3 runs 14 residues. Looked up from germline, CDR1 is DFQATT and CDR2 is SNEGSKA (reference sequence). DNA of the CDR3: TGCAGTGCTACCGGGACAGGGGCTGTCTACGAGCAGTACTTC. This gives the protein CSATGTGAVYEQYF.

In this sample, this clonotype turned up a few times. The chain links TRBV5-1 to TRBJ2-1; TRBD2 aligns across 7 bases. The CDR3 loop spans 15 amino acids. V was clipped by 2 bases and J by 7 bases; unmatched bases: 9. Germline CDR1 is SGHRS and CDR2 is YFSETQ. CDR3: CASSFRPSGGNEQFF. CDR3 in DNA: TGCGCCAGCAGCTTTCGACCTAGCGGAGGGAATGAGCAGTTCTTC.

This clonotype was picked up a small number of times. The chain joins TRBV29-1 to TRBJ2-3; D unresolved. The V and J ends lost 3 bases and 0 bases respectively, with 10 bases between them. The CDR3 length is 14 residues. Germline CDR1 reads SQVTM; CDR2 reads ANQGSEA. In DNA form, the CDR3 reads TGCAGCGTTGAGGCCTCATCTAGCACAGATACGCAGTATTTT. Amino acid sequence: CSVEASSSTDTQYF.

V usage is TRBV7-6 and J usage is TRBJ2-5, with D possibly being TRBD1 (6 bases). Trimming left V 5 bases short and J 1 base short, with 17 bases between. This CDR3 comprises 16 residues. Germline V gene lookup returns CDR1 SGHVS and CDR2 FNYEAQ. This CDR3 reads CASSISYRALQETQYF. CDR3 coding DNA: TGTGCCAGCAGCATATCCTACAGGGCACTCCAAGAGACCCAGTACTTC.

This clonotype turned up a few times. The chain is built from TRBV5-1 and TRBJ2-7, with D perhaps TRBD2 (5 bases). The ends were cut back, 2 bases at V and 7 bases at J, with 10 bases in the middle. Germline V gene lookup returns CDR1 SGHRS and CDR2 YFSETQ. CDR3 size: 12 residues. The DNA of the CDR3 is TGCGCCAGCAGCTTTGGAGGTCAGGAGCAGTACTTC. The encoded protein is CASSFGGQEQYF.

This clonotype occurred a few times. This chain uses TRBV4-1 with TRBJ2-5, with D unclear. Germline V gives CDR1 MGHRA, CDR2 YSYEKL. This CDR3 spans 15 amino acids. Trimming took 3 bases from V and 2 from J, leaving 13 bases between them. DNA for the CDR3: TGCGCCAGCAGCCAGTCTTGGACCTATCAAGAGACCCAGTACTTC. As protein: CASSQSWTYQETQYF.